What follows are 23 T cell receptor beta chains derived from one specimen sequenced in a study of blood T cell repertoires in COVID-19 (TCRdb year 2020). The library was generated by the immunoSEQ multiplex PCR assay. TCRdb provides this immuneACCESS table in a form limited to in-frame rearrangements. Some clones are lacking; in checked studies, under half of them reflect an unresolved V gene, and why the rest are absent is not known. This sample has 130,000 to 150,000 clones in its table, and just under 85% of those were observed once. About 3% of the sample is in the top ten clones. The specimen sequenced was peripheral blood. The receptors come from a woman aged 40 to 49 with active or convalescent COVID-19.

V gene TRBV2 combines with J gene TRBJ2-2, with 9 bases that match TRBD1. Trimming at V came to 6 bases and at J to 7 bases, leaving 3 bases not matched to a gene. CDR3 size: 13 residues. From germline, CDR1 is SNHLY and CDR2 FYNNEI. CDR3 region: CASRGQGSGELFF. The CDR3 DNA follows: TGTGCCAGCAGGGGACAGGGTAGCGGGGAGCTGTTTTTT. The complete variable domain, with remaining parts taken from reference TRBV2 and TRBJ2-2, reads EPEVTQTPSHQVTQMGQEVILRCVPISNHLYFYWYRQILGQKVEFLVSFYNNEISEKSEIFDDQFSVERPDGSNFTLKIRSTKLEDSAMYFCASRGQGSGELFFGEGSRLTVL.

The V and J genes are TRBV2 and TRBJ2-5; D remains ambiguous. The V and J ends lost 4 bases and 0 bases respectively, with 9 bases between them. Germline lookup yields CDR1 SNHLY and CDR2 FYNNEI. The CDR3 sequence is 14 residues long. CDR3 in amino acids: CASSGQVYQETQYF. The CDR3 DNA reads TGTGCCAGCAGTGGTCAGGTGTACCAAGAGACCCAGTACTTC.

The gene calls are TRBV21-1 and TRBJ2-4; the table's D call of TRBD1 was not tested on the DNA. TRBV21-1 is shown as a pseudogene. This CDR3 is built from 16 residues. CDR3 amino acids: CASSKVQPRTKNIQYF. As DNA, the CDR3 is TGTGCCAGCAGCAAAGTACAGCCCAGGACCAAAAACATTCAGTACTTC.

This clone appeared a few times. V and J are TRBV29-1 and TRBJ1-1; D gene uncertain. The germline V gene has CDR1 SQVTM and CDR2 ANQGSEA. This CDR3 comprises 16 residues. V was pared by 4 bases and J by 0 bases, with 18 bases between. CDR3 sequence reads: CSVVVRKEGLNTEAFF. CDR3 bases: TGCAGCGTTGTAGTACGCAAGGAGGGTTTGAACACTGAAGCTTTCTTT.

The chain uses TRBV6-2 or TRBV6-3 and TRBJ2-1; 15 bases line up with TRBD2. The CDR3 covers 16 residues. Unmatched junction bases numbered 4, after V lost 4 bases and J lost 6 bases. The germline V gene has CDR1 MNHEY and CDR2 SVGEGT. This CDR3 reads CASSFGLAGGINEQFF. CDR3 coding DNA: TGTGCCAGCAGTTTCGGACTAGCGGGAGGGATCAATGAGCAGTTCTTC.

The chain has TRBV19 and TRBJ2-3; D uncertain. V lost 3 bases to trimming and J lost 6 bases, with 4 bases between them. Germline V gene data show CDR1 as LNHDA and CDR2 as SQIVND (reference sequence). This CDR3 is 11 amino acids long. CDR3 protein: CASSILDTQYF. DNA for the CDR3: TGTGCCAGTAGTATCCTCGATACGCAGTATTTT.

This chain links TRBV21-1 with TRBJ2-1; the table assigns TRBD2, which was not confirmed against the DNA. TRBV21-1 is an annotated pseudogene. The length of the CDR3 is 15 residues. CDR3 protein: CAIHDLAGGYNEQFF. In DNA form, the CDR3 reads TGTGCCATCCACGACCTAGCGGGAGGGTACAATGAGCAGTTCTTC.

The DNA of the CDR3 is TGTGCCATAGGCCCCGAGGGCGGTACGCAGTATTTT. It codes for CAIGPEGGTQYF. This rearrangement joins TRBV12-3 or TRBV12-4 to TRBJ2-3; D may be TRBD2 (5 bases). The V gene lost 10 bases and the J gene lost 8 bases, with 16 bases spanning the gap. This CDR3 has 12 amino acids.

The CDR3 spells CASSPDSAMNTEAFF. DNA for the CDR3: TGTGCCAGCAGTCCGGACAGCGCTATGAACACTGAAGCTTTCTTT. V gene TRBV6-6 combines with J gene TRBJ1-1, with a possible D match to TRBD1 (6 bases). Looked up from germline, CDR1 is MNHNY and CDR2 is SVGAGI (reference sequence). The CDR3 contains 15 residues. V was clipped by 5 bases and J by 0 bases, with 13 bases between them.

V is TRBV28 and J is TRBJ1-1; 7 bases line up with TRBD1. Germline-derived CDR1 and CDR2 are MDHEN and SYDVKM. V was pared by 7 bases and J by 4 bases, with 9 bases of the junction left unmatched. This CDR3 has 14 amino acids. Here the CDR3 DNA reads TGTGCCAGCACCCTACAGGGGTGGGGCACTGAAGCTTTCTTT. Encoded protein: CASTLQGWGTEAFF. The full variable domain, with the rest looked up from reference TRBV28 and TRBJ1-1, is DVKVTQSSRYLVKRTGEKVFLECVQDMDHENMFWYRQDPGLGLRLIYFSYDVKMKEKGDIPEGYSVSREKKERFSLILESASTNQTSMYLCASTLQGWGTEAFFGQGTRLTVV.

The chain joins TRBV9 to TRBJ2-2, with TRBD1 matching over 7 bases. Per the germline V gene, CDR1 is SGDLS and CDR2 is YYNGEE. The CDR3 has 16 residues. V lost 2 bases and J lost 5; bases outside the gene matches: 9. For the CDR3, the DNA is TGTGCCAGCAGCGTCCGAGACAGGGTAGTAACCGGGGAGCTGTTTTTT. Translating gives CASSVRDRVVTGELFF. The entire variable domain, with the rest obtained from reference TRBV9 and TRBJ2-2, is as follows: DSGVTQTPKHLITATGQRVTLRCSPRSGDLSVYWYQQSLDQGLQFLIQYYNGEERAKGNILERFSAQQFPDLHSELNLSSLELGDSALYFCASSVRDRVVTGELFFGEGSRLTVL.

The genes are TRBV27 and TRBJ1-1, with 10 bases identical to TRBD1. CDR1 and CDR2 from the germline V gene are MNHEY and SMNVEV (reference sequence). With 6 bases clipped from V and 5 bases from J, the junction kept 9 bases outside the gene matches. The CDR3 runs to 15 residues. CDR3 loop: CASSLTGGAGTEAFF. The DNA for the CDR3 is TGTGCCAGCAGCCTGACAGGGGGCGCCGGAACTGAAGCTTTCTTT.

J is TRBJ1-1 and V is TRBV28; no reliable D call. Germline CDR1 is MDHEN and CDR2 is SYDVKM. V lost 5 bases and J 6 bases, leaving 7 bases between the germline ends. The CDR3 is 11 amino acids. In nucleotides, the CDR3 is TGTGCCAGCAGTCGGGGATCTGAAGCTTTCTTT. Translated: CASSRGSEAFF.

There are a few counts of this clone. The chain joins TRBV9 to TRBJ1-3, with D tentatively TRBD1 (6 bases). The CDR3 contains 18 residues. The V end was cut by 2 bases, the J end by 0 bases, with 18 bases between. CDR1 and CDR2 (germline): SGDLS, YYNGEE. This CDR3 reads CASSVGPPGVGSGNTIYF. The CDR3 nucleotides are TGTGCCAGCAGCGTCGGTCCCCCAGGGGTAGGCTCTGGAAACACCATATATTTT.

The sample holds one count of this clone. The V and J genes are TRBV12-3 or TRBV12-4 and TRBJ2-2; no clear D gene. Trimming took 6 bases from V and 6 from J, leaving 11 bases between them. The CDR3 has 13 residues. DNA for the CDR3: TGTGCCAGCAGCCTACCGGCGGCCGGGGAGCTGTTTTTT. Its protein is CASSLPAAGELFF.

This clone has only one observation. V is TRBV6-5 and J is TRBJ1-1; maybe TRBD1 (6 bases). Per germline, CDR1 MNHEY and CDR2 SVGAGI. The V and J ends lost 6 bases and 4 bases respectively, with 15 bases between them. The CDR3 runs to 14 residues. The CDR3 here is CASRGPQGSTEAFF. In DNA, the CDR3 is TGTGCCAGCAGGGGACCGCAGGGGAGCACTGAAGCTTTCTTT.

The rearrangement joins TRBV4-1 to TRBJ2-5; 7 bases match TRBD1. This CDR3 is built from 15 residues. CDR1 is MGHRA, CDR2 YSYEKL, per germline. J lost 4 bases, V lost 0 bases, and 5 bases had no gene match. CDR3 nucleotides: TGCGCCAGCAGCCAAGACCGACAGGGACGAGAGACCCAGTACTTC. Protein: CASSQDRQGRETQYF.

The chain uses TRBV10-3 and TRBJ1-1; TRBD1 might be the D (5 bases). There are 11 residues in the CDR3. The V and J ends lost 10 bases and 11 bases respectively, with 17 bases between them. Germline V gene sequence: CDR1 ENHRY, CDR2 SYGVKD. This chain's CDR3 is CATSGAGFAFF. DNA for the CDR3: TGTGCCACCTCCGGGGCGGGGTTCGCTTTCTTT.

The chain recombines TRBV2 with TRBJ2-7; 12 nucleotides match TRBD2. Losses at the gene ends were 6 bases for V and 6 bases for J; bases not matched to a gene: 15. Germline CDR1 is SNHLY and CDR2 is FYNNEI. The CDR3 is 17 amino acids. The CDR3 nucleotides are TGTGCCAGCAGCCACACACGCTCTAGCGGGGGGGGAATCGAGCAGTACTTC. Protein: CASSHTRSSGGGIEQYF.

The chain recombines TRBV9 with TRBJ1-2; a possible D gene is TRBD1 (6 bases). Trimming shortened V by 4 bases and J by 7 bases, and 23 bases separated the two germline ends. Per the germline V gene, CDR1 is SGDLS and CDR2 is YYNGEE. The CDR3 consists of 16 residues. The CDR3 region is CASSSRPARGAGGYTF. The CDR3 DNA is TGTGCCAGCAGCTCCCGCCCCGCCCGGGGGGCGGGTGGCTACACCTTC.

V gene TRBV6-5 combines with J gene TRBJ2-7; no clear D. In germline, CDR1 is MNHEY, CDR2 SVGAGI. The length of the CDR3 is 13 residues. V gave up 8 bases and J gave up 0 bases, with 11 bases separating them. As DNA, the CDR3 is TGTGCCAGCGTAACTTTACCCTCCTACGAGCAGTACTTC. Protein product: CASVTLPSYEQYF.

The CDR3 DNA reads TGTGCCAGCAGCTCCGGACAGTCTTATAGCAATCAGCCCCAGCATTTT. It is translated as CASSSGQSYSNQPQHF. The rearrangement uses TRBV7-9 and TRBJ1-5; tentatively, D is TRBD1 (6 bases). V was cut by 4 bases and J by 0 bases, with 13 bases left in between. The CDR3 consists of 16 residues. Per the germline V gene, CDR1 is SEHNR and CDR2 is FQNEAQ (reference sequence).

This chain joins TRBV19 and TRBJ1-5; 8 bases fit TRBD1. Germline loops: CDR1 LNHDA, CDR2 SQIVND (reference sequence). CDR3 size: 15 residues. V dropped 1 base and J dropped 3; count of bases not matched to a gene: 2. The CDR3 spells CASSIGTGFNQPQHF. The CDR3 DNA reads as TGTGCCAGTAGTATAGGGACAGGGTTCAATCAGCCCCAGCATTTT.